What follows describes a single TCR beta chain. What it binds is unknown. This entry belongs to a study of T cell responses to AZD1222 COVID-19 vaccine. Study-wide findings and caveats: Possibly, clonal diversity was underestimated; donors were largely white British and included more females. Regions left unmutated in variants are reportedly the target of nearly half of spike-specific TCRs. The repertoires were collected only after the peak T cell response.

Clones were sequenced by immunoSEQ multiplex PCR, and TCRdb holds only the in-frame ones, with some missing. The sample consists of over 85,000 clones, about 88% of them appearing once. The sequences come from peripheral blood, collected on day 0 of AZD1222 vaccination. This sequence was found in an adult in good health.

As DNA, the CDR3 is TGTGCCAGCACCACAGGGTTGGGAAACACCATATATTTT. Translating it yields CASTTGLGNTIYF. The chain recombines TRBV2 with TRBJ1-3, with D perhaps TRBD1 (6 bases). Germline V lookup: CDR1 SNHLY, CDR2 FYNNEI. V was shortened by 7 bases and J by 4 bases, with 11 bases between the two germline ends. CDR3 size: 13 residues.